This T cell receptor (beta chain) was found in a study of T-cell memory formation after mild COVID-19. The CDR3 is 15 amino acids. CDR1 is KGHSH, CDR2 LQKENI, per germline. V was clipped by 1 base and J by 5 bases, with 14 bases between them. TCRdb itself ran the 5' RACE reads through MiXCR, one entry per CDR3 protein. The sample gives around 500,000 distinct CDR3 sequences, around a sixth of which show up once; 12% is in the top ten. The V and J genes are TRBV18 and TRBJ2-5; a possible D gene is TRBD2 (6 bases). The receptor was isolated from an adult woman who had mild COVID-19 (a few samples of this study predate the infection). Cell type and time point are not known. Sequenced material: PBMCs or a T cell subset sorted from them (not recorded which). The DNA for the CDR3 is TGTGCCAGCTCACCACGCAAGGGAGCGGGCGAGACCCAGTACTTC. Its translation: CASSPRKGAGETQYF. Full variable domain (missing parts from reference TRBV18 and TRBJ2-5): NAGVMQNPRHLVRRRGQEARLRCSPMKGHSHVYWYRQLPEEGLKFMVYLQKENIIDESGMPKERFSAEFPKEGPSILRIQQVVRGDSAAYFCASSPRKGAGETQYFGPGTRLLVL.